The entry that follows covers one T cell receptor beta chain sequence. Its antigen is not yet known. The sample holds no much larger clone one base away, and base qualities are not on file. This entry comes from a study of blood T cell repertoires in COVID-19 (dated by TCRdb to the early 2020s). Describing the broader study: The collaborator samples originated in the United States, Italy and Spain and spanned the acute and convalescent phases of COVID-19. The material from the prospective study consisted of cDNA or gDNA derived from T cells, B-cell-depleted T cells, or PBMCs. HLA class I and class II types, where available, came from metadata supplied by the sample provider rather than from assay-based typing. The samples were drawn from two sources: the first 160 participants of the ongoing ImmuneRACE study, and 1,000 to 1,500 subjects contributed by 6 global collaborators. A freely available public database, intended as a resource for researchers studying the immune response to SARS-CoV-2, is where the repertoires were released. A de-identified subject ID, COVID-19 status, age in years and sex were almost always included in the sample metadata. Subjects who had been exposed to COVID-19, were actively infected with it, or had recovered from it provided the deeply sampled blood TCRbeta repertoires that made up the dataset.

The germline V gene yields MNHEY for CDR1 and SVGAGI for CDR2. From its cysteine to its phenylalanine, the CDR3 spans 15 amino acids. The read is trimmed to its CDR3 DNA, 45 bases read in frame from base 1. V sheds 7 bases and J sheds 3 bases, leaving 19 bases between their ends. Beyond this particular receptor, the publication reports: Clinical and demographic metadata were provided uncurated, with the amount varying by source and participant.

TCRbeta CDR3 regions were amplified from genomic DNA by means of the immunoSEQ Assay, a bias-controlled multiplex PCR. As for how the authors treated the data: Within the assay, amplification of reference gene primers was used to estimate how many nucleated cells each sample contained. To quantify the absolute abundance of each unique TCRbeta CDR3 rearrangement, sequence reads were collapsed and filtered. Productive Simpson clonality was computed per sample as the square root of Simpson's diversity index over productive rearrangements. TCRdb re-hosts the immuneACCESS table, in-frame sequences only. Its copies lack some clones; in the studies checked, an unresolved V gene accounts for under half of them, and the cause for the rest is not known. That table is the source of V, J and clone size, and D and trimming were worked out from the DNA. The sample profile shows some 460,000 clones; roughly 87% of them were found once. The ten largest clones add up to around 0.64% of the sample.

Participants in the prospective study were aged roughly 18 to 89 years, lived in 20 to 25 United States geographic areas, and enrolled through a virtual design. In the prospective study, cohorts were assigned on the basis of participant-reported clinical history obtained from a screening survey and a study questionnaire. Recovered participants in ImmuneRACE Cohort 3 were defined by two consecutive negative NP/OP PCR tests, clearance by a healthcare professional, or resolution of symptoms. In the prospective study, whole blood, serum and a nasopharyngeal or oropharyngeal swab were collected from each participant by mobile phlebotomists. Additional blood draws and questionnaires over an approximately 2-month period could optionally be provided by prospective study participants. Before DNA extraction, blood samples from the prospective study were shipped at room temperature or frozen.

The sample consisted of PBMCs or T cells enriched from blood (not recorded which). This receptor was identified in a woman aged 18-29 years who had recovered from COVID-19. The rearranged segments are TRBV6-5 and TRBJ2-7, with the D segment identity uncertain. The CDR3 corresponds to CASKLLTPGNYEQYF. In nucleotide form, the sequence is TGTGCCAGCAAACTCCTTACTCCGGGTAACTACGAGCAGTACTTC.